Reported below is one T cell receptor beta chain. This specimen belongs to a study of blood T cells in healthy people across ages. It was with a sample-barcoded 5' primer and a J-beta primer mix that a second PCR of roughly 7 to 12 cycles was run. MiXCR, run by TCRdb on the 5' RACE reads, gives a single entry per CDR3 protein. This table has about 720,000 distinct CDR3 sequences, roughly 25% appearing once. Individuals who donated were healthy Caucasians from Russia aged roughly 6 to 100. The CDR3 spans 12 residues. CDR1 is LGHDT and CDR2 is YNNKEL in the germline V gene (reference sequence). The germline V and J ends were trimmed by 0 bases and 7 bases, with 4 bases remaining between them. The same data also went into a second study, on T cells of mothers and their children. According to that study: A few mothers and their six children, all healthy Caucasians, donated. Reads recorded for TCR beta CDR3 numbered over 9.5 million per mother and about 3 million per child.

V gene TRBV3-1 combines with J gene TRBJ1-5, with D hard to call. The sequence was obtained from a boy younger than 18 in good health. Specimen: blood. As DNA, the CDR3 is TGTGCCAGCAGCCAAGATTTACAGCCCCAGCATTTT. Amino acids: CASSQDLQPQHF.